These 25 T cell receptor beta chains originate from one sample sequenced in a study of T cell changes during pregnancy in multiple sclerosis. TCRdb's copy holds only in-frame clones and misses some; the assay was immunoSEQ multiplex PCR. The sample shows more than 30,000 clones, around 90% of them seen only once. The sequences come from CD4+ T cells from peripheral blood mononuclear cells, collected before pregnancy. The receptors derive from a female donor with multiple sclerosis, enrolled in a pregnancy study.

The chain combines TRBV10-3 with TRBJ1-4, with D possibly matching TRBD1 (6 bases). Trimming took 6 bases from V and 4 from J, leaving 9 bases between them. CDR1 is ENHRY, CDR2 SYGVKD, per germline. This CDR3 contains 13 residues. Here the CDR3 DNA reads TGTGCCATCAGGGACAGTTTTAATGAAAAACTGTTTTTT. Translating gives CAIRDSFNEKLFF.

J is TRBJ2-1 and V is TRBV11-3; TRBD1 agrees at 11 bases. This CDR3 contains 14 residues. The junction had 2 bases not matched to a gene; V was cut back by 3 bases and J by 7 bases. Germline V CDR1 and CDR2: SGHNT, YENEEA. As DNA, the CDR3 is TGTGCCAGCAGCTTCGGACAGGGGGCAAATGAGCAGTTCTTC. Its translation is CASSFGQGANEQFF.

The chain carries TRBV4-1 and TRBJ1-1; no clear D. Germline V lookup: CDR1 MGHRA, CDR2 YSYEKL. V shed 1 base and J shed 9 bases, with 18 bases lying between them. This CDR3 spans 15 amino acids. CDR3: CASSQVAGVGGKAFF. The CDR3 DNA follows: TGCGCCAGCAGCCAAGTTGCGGGCGTTGGCGGCAAAGCTTTCTTT.

V usage is TRBV5-1 and J usage is TRBJ1-1; D might be TRBD1 (6 bases). The V gene lost 4 bases and the J gene lost 4 bases, with 14 bases spanning the gap. The CDR3 runs to 14 residues. In germline, CDR1 is SGHRS, CDR2 YFSETQ. CDR3 bases: TGCGCCAGCAGCGCGGACAGTGCGCGCACTGAAGCTTTCTTT. Its translation: CASSADSARTEAFF.

This chain joins TRBV11-3 and TRBJ2-1; 7 bases fit TRBD2. Germline-derived CDR1 and CDR2 are SGHNT and YENEEA. J was trimmed by 6 bases and V by 4 bases; bases with no gene match: 6. This CDR3 has 14 amino acids. CDR3 in amino acids: CASSYGTTPNEQFF. The CDR3 nucleotides are TGTGCCAGCAGCTATGGGACTACCCCCAATGAGCAGTTCTTC.

This clone occurred once. The chain links TRBV5-1 to TRBJ2-1; TRBD1 matches 11 bases. The CDR3 loop spans 15 amino acids. The J segment lost 5 bases and the V segment lost 0 bases, leaving 1 base of the junction unmatched. Germline V gene sequence: CDR1 SGHRS, CDR2 YFSETQ. CDR3: CASSLGDRGNNEQFF. The CDR3 coding sequence is TGCGCCAGCAGCTTGGGGGACAGGGGGAACAATGAGCAGTTCTTC.

This clone was picked up one time. The chain couples TRBV5-1 to TRBJ1-4; D may be TRBD1 (6 bases). This CDR3 is 15 amino acids long. The ends were cut back, 4 bases at V and 4 bases at J, with 14 bases in the middle. CDR1 is SGHRS and CDR2 is YFSETQ in the germline V gene. This chain's CDR3 is CASSDVQGSNEKLFF. CDR3 nucleotides: TGCGCCAGCAGCGACGTCCAGGGGAGTAATGAAAAACTGTTTTTT.

The rearrangement joins TRBV10-2 to TRBJ1-6; no reliable D call. Germline-derived CDR1 and CDR2 are WSHSY and SAAADI. Trimming took off 2 bases at V and 6 bases at J, with 14 bases between the two ends. The CDR3 is 16 residues long. CDR3 coding DNA: TGCGCCAGCAGTGAGCCCGATGGCCGTGGTAATTCACCCCTCCACTTT. It codes for CASSEPDGRGNSPLHF.

The gene calls are TRBV9 and TRBJ1-3; D call uncertain. CDR3 length: 13 residues. The V end lost 0 bases, the J end lost 4 bases, and 5 bases lay between the germline ends. The germline V gene encodes CDR1 SGDLS and CDR2 YYNGEE. For the CDR3, the DNA is TGTGCCAGCAGCGTAGACTTGGGAAACACCATATATTTT. It translates to CASSVDLGNTIYF. The full variable domain, in which reference TRBV9 and TRBJ1-3 provide the parts outside the CDR3, is DSGVTQTPKHLITATGQRVTLRCSPRSGDLSVYWYQQSLDQGLQFLIQYYNGEERAKGNILERFSAQQFPDLHSELNLSSLELGDSALYFCASSVDLGNTIYFGEGSWLTVV.

The V call is TRBV10-1, the J call TRBJ1-6; D gene unclear. V lost 4 bases and J 6 bases, leaving 7 bases between the germline ends. Germline values: CDR1 WNHNN, CDR2 SYGVQD (reference sequence). The length of the CDR3 is 13 residues. Here the CDR3 reads CASSVTGNSPLHF. The CDR3 bases are TGCGCCAGCAGTGTGACGGGTAATTCACCCCTCCACTTT.

The CDR3 DNA is TGCAGCGTTGAAGATCCGGGGGTGGACACCATATATTTT. This gives the protein CSVEDPGVDTIYF. The chain uses TRBV29-1 and TRBJ1-3; possible D gene TRBD1, 5 bases. Between the trimmed V and J ends, which lost 0 bases and 8 bases, there was a span of 11 bases. Germline lookup yields CDR1 SQVTM and CDR2 ANQGSEA. This CDR3 is 13 amino acids long.

The V and J genes are TRBV28 and TRBJ2-1; no clear D. CDR1 is MDHEN and CDR2 is SYDVKM in the germline V gene. The CDR3 has 14 residues. The V end lost 6 bases, the J end lost 7 bases, and 16 bases lay between the germline ends. The CDR3 coding sequence is TGTGCCAGCAGATCGCCCGGAGCGCGGAATGAGCAGTTCTTC. Amino acid sequence: CASRSPGARNEQFF.

This sequence joins TRBV6-1 and TRBJ2-7; 9 positions agree with TRBD1. The CDR3 totals 15 residues. The germline gives CDR1 MNHNS, CDR2 SASEGT. V trimming: 6 bases; J trimming: 4 bases; junction bases outside the gene matches: 10. In DNA, the CDR3 is TGTGCCAGCAGCCCCGGGGACAGGGCTGGGTACGAGCAGTACTTC. This codes for CASSPGDRAGYEQYF.

This clone appeared once. This rearrangement joins TRBV27 to TRBJ2-3; 12 bases match TRBD2. This CDR3 has 18 amino acids. The germline gives CDR1 MNHEY, CDR2 SMNVEV (reference sequence). With 7 bases clipped from V and 2 bases from J, the junction kept 13 bases outside the gene matches. The chain's CDR3 is CASTGPGLAGPLTDTQYF. CDR3 sequence (DNA): TGTGCCAGCACCGGGCCAGGACTAGCGGGGCCTCTCACAGATACGCAGTATTTT.

The chain is built from TRBV7-3 and TRBJ1-2, with D possibly matching TRBD1 (5 bases). The V gene lost 6 bases and the J gene lost 8 bases, with 19 bases spanning the gap. There are 14 residues in the CDR3. In germline, CDR1 is SGHTA, CDR2 FQGTGA. The CDR3 DNA follows: TGTGCCAGCAGTGCTACCGGGGGACCTCTCGGCTACACCTTC. Its protein is CASSATGGPLGYTF.

This clone was seen a single time. This rearrangement joins TRBV4-2 to TRBJ2-3; weak D call: TRBD1 (6 bases). In germline, CDR1 is LGHNA, CDR2 YNFKEQ. This CDR3 spans 18 amino acids. V gave up 4 bases and J gave up 3 bases, with 23 bases separating them. This chain's CDR3 is CASSRNPGNRAFTDTQYF. CDR3 nucleotide sequence: TGTGCCAGCAGCCGAAATCCCGGGAACAGGGCATTTACAGATACGCAGTATTTT.

The chain is built from TRBV12-5 and TRBJ2-2; TRBD1 is a possible D gene (5 bases). V was pared by 6 bases and J by 4 bases, with 12 bases between. The CDR3 extends over 14 amino acids. Germline-derived CDR1 and CDR2 are LGHNT and FRNRAP. Here the CDR3 DNA reads TGTGCTAGTGGGAAGGGGTCCCGCACCGGGGAGCTGTTTTTT. Protein product: CASGKGSRTGELFF. Supplemented by reference TRBV12-5 and TRBJ2-2, the full variable domain reads DARVTQTPRHKVTEMGQEVTMRCQPILGHNTVFWYRQTMMQGLELLAYFRNRAPLDDSGMPKDRFSAEMPDATLATLKIQPSEPRDSAVYFCASGKGSRTGELFFGEGSRLTVL.

V usage is TRBV11-2 and J usage is TRBJ2-2, with D possibly being TRBD1 (5 bases). CDR3 length: 15 amino acids. Trimming stripped 8 bases from V and 4 bases from J, with 17 bases between. From germline, CDR1 is SGHAT and CDR2 FQNNGV. CDR3 coding DNA: TGTGCCAGCCATGACAGACGTAGGATCACCGGGGAGCTGTTTTTT. Its translation is CASHDRRRITGELFF.

The chain employs TRBV7-9 and TRBJ1-6, with D hard to call. The V gene's germline CDR1 is SEHNR and CDR2 FQNEAQ (reference sequence). The CDR3 covers 17 residues. V was cut by 2 bases and J by 0 bases, with 11 bases left in between. The CDR3 coding sequence is TGTGCCAGCAGCTTAACTACGCCCAGCTCCTATAATTCACCCCTCCACTTT. Its translation: CASSLTTPSSYNSPLHF.

This chain uses TRBV5-1 with TRBJ2-1; no firm D call. The germline gives CDR1 SGHRS, CDR2 YFSETQ. The CDR3 loop spans 14 amino acids. The ends were cut back, 4 bases at V and 0 bases at J, with 8 bases in the middle. The CDR3 DNA sequence: TGCGCCAGCAGCCTAGGTAGCTCCTACAATGAGCAGTTCTTC. Translated: CASSLGSSYNEQFF.

The CDR3 DNA reads as TGTGCCAGCAGCTTAGTGGTCAGGGGGATCTACGAGCAGTACTTC. The encoded protein is CASSLVVRGIYEQYF. The V call is TRBV11-2, the J call TRBJ2-7; TRBD1 agrees at 7 bases. The CDR3 covers 15 residues. Germline V gene sequence: CDR1 SGHAT, CDR2 FQNNGV. The V segment lost 1 base and the J segment 3 bases; nucleotides outside the gene matches: 6.

CDR3: CASSRTGSGSPLHF. DNA of the CDR3: TGCGCCAGCAGCCGGACAGGGTCCGGCTCACCCCTCCACTTT. The V gene is TRBV5-1, the J gene TRBJ1-6, with 8 nucleotides matching TRBD1. V shed 4 bases and J 10 bases; nucleotides not matched to a gene: 7. Germline V lookup: CDR1 SGHRS, CDR2 YFSETQ. This CDR3 has 14 residues.

This clone was found once. The J gene is TRBJ2-1, the V gene TRBV4-1; 7 bases align to TRBD2. This CDR3 spans 16 amino acids. Unmatched junction bases numbered 9, after V lost 3 bases and J lost 4 bases. Germline loops: CDR1 MGHRA, CDR2 YSYEKL. The CDR3 here is CASSQPLAAKYNEQFF. The CDR3 coding sequence is TGCGCCAGCAGCCAGCCCCTAGCGGCCAAATACAATGAGCAGTTCTTC.

The chain uses TRBV7-2 and TRBJ1-2; D possibly corresponds to TRBD1 (5 bases). Trimming removed 3 bases from V and 3 bases from J, with 17 bases in between. This CDR3 has 16 residues. Looked up from germline, CDR1 is SGHTA and CDR2 is FQGNSA. Written as DNA, the CDR3 is TGTGCCAGCAGCTTTAGGGCTATAAGGGGTGACTATGGCTACACCTTC. Residues: CASSFRAIRGDYGYTF.

The V and J genes are TRBV10-2 and TRBJ2-7; 9 nucleotides agree with TRBD1. With 8 bases clipped from V and 0 bases from J, the junction kept 5 bases outside the gene matches. CDR3 length equals 14 residues. CDR1 is WSHSY, CDR2 SAAADI, per germline. The CDR3 protein is CASSRDRASYEQYF. As DNA, the CDR3 is TGCGCCAGCTCCCGGGACAGGGCCTCCTACGAGCAGTACTTC.